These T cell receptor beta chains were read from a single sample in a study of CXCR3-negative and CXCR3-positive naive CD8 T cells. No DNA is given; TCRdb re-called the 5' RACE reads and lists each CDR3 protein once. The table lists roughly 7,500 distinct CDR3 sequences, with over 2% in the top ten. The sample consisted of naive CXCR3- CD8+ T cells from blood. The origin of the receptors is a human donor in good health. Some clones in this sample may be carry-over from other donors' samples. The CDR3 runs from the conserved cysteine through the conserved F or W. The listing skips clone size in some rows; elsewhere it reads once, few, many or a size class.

CASSQAGDPRDRVAYNEQFF TRBJ2-1 TRBV4-1 .
CASSFSGTRIPQGTEAFF TRBJ1-1 TRBV12-3/TRBV12-4 .
CASSQDVGAKNIQYF TRBJ2-4 TRBV3-1 medium-sized
CASSQDYEQYF TRBJ2-7 TRBV12-3/TRBV12-4 .
CASSAAVGEAFF TRBJ1-1 TRBV14 medium-sized
CASSLKPSEDAKNIQYF TRBJ2-4 TRBV4-1 .
CSVVGLAVTDTQYF TRBJ2-3 TRBV29-1 medium-sized
CSVGLDNEQFF TRBJ2-1 TRBV29-1 medium-sized
CASRPHPGPDGYTF TRBJ1-2 TRBV12-3/TRBV12-4 .
CSVDPGGNEQFF TRBJ2-1 TRBV29-1 .
CASSRKPLAGGPSDTQYF TRBJ2-3 TRBV12-3/TRBV12-4 medium-sized
CASSLTLAGYEQYF TRBJ2-7 TRBV27 .
CASSLSVNTEAFF TRBJ1-1 TRBV5-1 medium-sized
CSVGTRYTEAFF TRBJ1-1 TRBV29-1 .
CASSPDRGSFQPQHF TRBJ1-5 TRBV28 .
CASSPMIGLAGPTGELFF TRBJ2-2 TRBV7-3 .
CASSQDWSSYNEQFF TRBJ2-1 TRBV3-1 medium-sized
CASSLAGRPPEDF TRBJ2-5 TRBV7-8 .
CASSLAGKETQYF TRBJ2-5 TRBV5-1 medium-sized
CASSQDRFSSYNEQFF TRBJ2-1 TRBV6-1 .
CASSSDGTYEQYF TRBJ2-7 TRBV7-8 .
CSVEGVALYNEQFF TRBJ2-1 TRBV29-1 .
CASNLAGVRTDTQYF TRBJ2-3 TRBV6-2/TRBV6-3 .
CATGTGEGTEAFF TRBJ1-1 TRBV19 medium-sized
CASSEALTRSSYNEQFF TRBJ2-1 TRBV2 .
CASSFGQDTEAFF TRBJ1-1 TRBV13 .
CASSLTGAEQYF TRBJ2-7 TRBV4-1 .
CASSLEADYGYTF TRBJ1-2 TRBV11-2 .
CSVVLRGRNEAFF TRBJ1-1 TRBV29-1 medium-sized
CASNLGGTGVGNEQFF TRBJ2-1 TRBV12-3/TRBV12-4 .
CASSFLRGTDTQYF TRBJ2-3 TRBV7-8 .
CSEIDSYNEQFF TRBJ2-1 TRBV29-1 medium-sized
CSGREHSEAFF TRBJ1-1 TRBV29-1 .
CASSFYSGTDTQYF TRBJ2-3 TRBV5-5 .
CASGFHLRDVNEQFF TRBJ2-1 TRBV12-5 .
CASSQDDAGTIDGYTF TRBJ1-2 TRBV5-1 .
CASSFWQGPNTEAFF TRBJ1-1 TRBV5-5 medium-sized
CASSPLGSGNTIYF TRBJ1-3 TRBV7-9 .
CASSHGPGGGTEAFF TRBJ1-1 TRBV3-1 .
CASGLFDYEQYF TRBJ2-7 TRBV27 medium-sized
CSVGGALTYEQYF TRBJ2-7 TRBV29-1 .
CASSLASGYNEQFF TRBJ2-1 TRBV7-9 .
CSVGGGQRYNEQFF TRBJ2-1 TRBV29-1 medium-sized
CASSQEGTSGSGSYNEQFF TRBJ2-1 TRBV3-1 medium-sized
CSVYGRGVEDYGYTF TRBJ1-2 TRBV29-1 .
CASMGGSNQPQHF TRBJ1-5 TRBV6-5 .
CSALPFRQESQETQYF TRBJ2-5 TRBV20-1 medium-sized
CSVEPGYEQYF TRBJ2-7 TRBV29-1 .
CASSKLSGGIYNEQFF TRBJ2-1 TRBV5-5 .
CATAPGTGGYEQYF TRBJ2-7 TRBV15 .